A selection of T cell receptor beta chains follows, all from one sample in a study of cytomegalovirus exposure and HLA in healthy donors. Only in-frame clones appear in the TCRdb table, and some are missing; sequencing was by immunoSEQ multiplex PCR. The sample carries some 170,000 clones, roughly 80% recorded once. The sequenced sample was PBMCs. These receptor sequences come from a man aged 25-40 years in good health and CMV-seropositive. CDR3s include the opening cysteine and the closing phenylalanine or tryptophan. D genes are given only for firm matches. Where a row states a size, it is once, few, many or the class of an expanded clone; other rows omit it.

clone size,D gene,J gene,V gene,CDR3 protein,CDR3 DNA
-,-,TRBJ2-2,TRBV7-7,CASSSDYGELFF,TGTGCCAGCAGTTCGGACTACGGGGAGCTGTTTTTT
-,TRBD1,TRBJ1-2,TRBV28,CASLPGDRGGYTF,TGTGCCAGTCTCCCGGGGGACAGGGGTGGCTACACCTTC
-,-,TRBJ1-1,TRBV18,CASSPPRDTEAFF,TGTGCCAGCTCACCTCCCCGGGACACTGAAGCTTTCTTT
few,TRBD1,TRBJ1-3,TRBV19,CASNRQGTGNTIYF,TGTGCCAGTAACCGACAGGGAACGGGAAACACCATATATTTT
-,TRBD1,TRBJ1-1,TRBV7-6,CASSSWDRLNTEAFF,TGTGCCAGCAGCAGCTGGGACAGATTGAACACTGAAGCTTTCTTT
-,-,TRBJ2-3,TRBV6-5,CASSYSTSTDTQYF,TGTGCCAGCAGTTACTCGACTAGTACAGATACGCAGTATTTT
-,TRBD1,TRBJ2-3,TRBV27,CASSSSPGQGSDTQYF,TGTGCCAGCAGTTCATCGCCGGGACAGGGTTCAGATACGCAGTATTTT
-,TRBD1,TRBJ2-5,TRBV7-7,CASSQDRGLETQYF,TGTGCCAGCAGCCAAGACAGGGGGCTTGAGACCCAGTACTTC
-,-,TRBJ1-6,TRBV5-6,CASSSQQGAYNSPLHF,TGTGCCAGCAGCTCGCAACAGGGTGCGTATAATTCACCCCTCCACTTT
few,-,TRBJ2-5,TRBV6-5,CASSYAAGVKTQYF,TGTGCCAGCAGTTACGCCGCAGGGGTGAAGACCCAGTACTTC
-,TRBD1,TRBJ1-6,TRBV7-8,CASRDTGTGWAPLHF,TGTGCCAGCAGGGATACCGGGACAGGGTGGGCGCCCCTCCACTTT
-,-,TRBJ1-1,TRBV7-6,CASSLFQGFTEAFF,TGTGCCAGCAGCTTATTCCAGGGGTTCACTGAAGCTTTCTTT
-,TRBD1,TRBJ2-6,TRBV5-1,CASSFRGSGANVLTF,TGCGCCAGCAGCTTCAGGGGGTCTGGGGCCAACGTCCTGACTTTC
-,-,TRBJ2-5,TRBV9,CASSVRGGQETQYF,TGTGCCAGCAGCGTGAGGGGGGGCCAAGAGACCCAGTACTTC
once,-,TRBJ1-1,TRBV19,CASSIGTGTEAFF,TGTGCCAGTAGTATTGGTACGGGCACTGAAGCTTTCTTT
-,-,TRBJ1-6,TRBV28,CASSFRERGSSYNSPLHF,TGTGCCAGCAGTTTCCGAGAGAGGGGGAGCTCCTATAATTCACCCCTCCACTTT
-,TRBD1,TRBJ1-2,TRBV15,CATSRDPGGNYGYTF,TGTGCCACCAGCAGAGATCCAGGGGGGAACTATGGCTACACCTTC
-,TRBD2,TRBJ2-1,TRBV11-2,CASSFGTSGVDEQFF,TGTGCCAGCAGCTTTGGGACTAGCGGGGTGGATGAGCAGTTCTTC
-,-,TRBJ2-1,TRBV2,CASSRTGGPYNEQFF,TGTGCCAGCAGTAGGACAGGAGGGCCCTACAATGAGCAGTTCTTC
-,-,TRBJ1-3,TRBV14,CASSSRPGWGNTIYF,TGTGCCAGCAGCTCTCGACCCGGGTGGGGAAACACCATATATTTT
-,-,TRBJ1-1,TRBV5-6,CASSVQSFDTEAFF,TGTGCCAGCAGCGTACAGTCATTCGACACTGAAGCTTTCTTT
few,-,TRBJ1-4,TRBV4-1,CASSHPSGPGEKLFF,TGCGCCAGCAGCCACCCATCAGGGCCCGGTGAAAAACTGTTTTTT
-,TRBD1,TRBJ1-5,TRBV9,CASSRTGQADQPQHF,TGTGCCAGCAGCAGAACCGGACAGGCGGATCAGCCCCAGCATTTT
-,-,TRBJ2-2,TRBV7-9,CASSLTRRDTGELFF,TGTGCCAGCAGCTTAACGAGACGGGACACCGGGGAGCTGTTTTTT